The present T cell receptor beta chain was sequenced within a study of blood T cell repertoires in COVID-19 (TCRdb year 2020). Study-wide context: Samples from collaborators originated in the United States, Italy and Spain and spanned both the acute and convalescent phases of COVID-19. Sample metadata almost always included a de-identified subject ID, COVID-19 status, age in years and sex. Where HLA class I and class II types were available, the types were taken from metadata supplied by the sample provider, not from assay-based typing. The dataset comprised deeply sampled blood TCRbeta repertoires from subjects exposed to, actively infected with, or recovered from COVID-19. The prospective study material was composed of cDNA or gDNA derived from T cells, B-cell-depleted T cells, or PBMCs. Samples were obtained from the ongoing ImmuneRACE study (first 160 participants) and from over 1,000 subjects provided by 6 global collaborators. The repertoires were released in a freely available public database intended as a resource for research on the immune response to SARS-CoV-2. Broader findings and caveats from the paper: The quantity of clinical and demographic metadata differed by source and by participant and was supplied without curation.

Concerning this clone: Its antigen is unknown. Qualities for individual bases were not recorded, and no much larger clone is one base off.

The CDR3 measures 17 amino acids from cysteine to phenylalanine. The CDR3 DNA has 51 bases and is translated from base 1. V and J lose 3 bases and 2 bases, and a span of 18 bases separates them. For CDR1 and CDR2, the germline V gene lists SGHDN and FVKESK. The immunoSEQ Assay, a bias-controlled multiplex PCR, was used to amplify TCRbeta CDR3 regions from genomic DNA. The paper's processing steps were these. Nucleated cell counts per sample were estimated from amplification of reference gene primers within the assay. To quantify the absolute abundance of each unique TCRbeta CDR3 rearrangement, sequence reads were collapsed and filtered. Productive Simpson clonality was computed per sample as the square root of Simpson's diversity index over productive rearrangements. The clones in this table, taken by TCRdb from immuneACCESS, are in-frame only. Not every clone is retained; where verified, under half of the shortfall comes from an unresolved V gene, and the cause of the rest is unknown. The DNA was the basis for D and trimming; V, J and clone size are from that table. The table for this sample lists some 170,000 clones; 80% to 90% of them were counted only once. Jointly, the top ten make up around 1.5% of the sample.

Collaborating institutions collected whole blood in K2EDTA tubes following their own protocols. Collaborator samples were shipped for TCRbeta analysis as frozen whole blood, isolated PBMCs, or DNA extracted from either sample type. This clonotype was obtained from a woman aged 45-65 years with acute or convalescent COVID-19. The chain uses TRBV14 and TRBJ2-3; TRBD2 is a weak D gene call, 5 bases matching. The sequenced sample was peripheral blood. The CDR3 region: CASSQTIGLGDTDTQYF. The DNA reads as follows: TGTGCCAGCAGCCAGACTATTGGGCTAGGCGACACAGATACGCAGTATTTT.